The entry below gives a single T cell receptor beta chain sequence along with its context. What it recognizes is unknown. 13 Jbeta primers and 60 Vbeta primers were used for the PCR. The table came from immunoSEQ multiplex PCR; TCRdb's copy has only in-frame clones and leaves some out. The sample yields under 150,000 clones, over 80% seen once. This entry belongs to a study of cytomegalovirus exposure and HLA in healthy donors. Findings of the study overall: TCR beta sequences reportedly predicted most subjects' HLA-A and HLA-B alleles accurately. The productive fraction for most TCR beta V segments was about 90% or about 30% in an earlier analysis.

There were likely unrecorded immune exposures, though donors were nominally healthy when sampled. The TCR comes from a male donor in good health and CMV-seronegative. Sequences were obtained from PBMCs.

CDR3 residues: CASSHRVRNQPQHF. The CDR3 DNA reads as TGTGCCAGCAGCCACAGGGTCCGTAATCAGCCCCAGCATTTT. The chain recombines TRBV6-6 with TRBJ1-5; D is possibly TRBD1 (6 bases). The CDR3 length is 14 residues. V dropped 6 bases and J dropped 4 bases, with 13 bases sitting between them. CDR1 and CDR2 (germline): MNHNY, SVGAGI (reference sequence).